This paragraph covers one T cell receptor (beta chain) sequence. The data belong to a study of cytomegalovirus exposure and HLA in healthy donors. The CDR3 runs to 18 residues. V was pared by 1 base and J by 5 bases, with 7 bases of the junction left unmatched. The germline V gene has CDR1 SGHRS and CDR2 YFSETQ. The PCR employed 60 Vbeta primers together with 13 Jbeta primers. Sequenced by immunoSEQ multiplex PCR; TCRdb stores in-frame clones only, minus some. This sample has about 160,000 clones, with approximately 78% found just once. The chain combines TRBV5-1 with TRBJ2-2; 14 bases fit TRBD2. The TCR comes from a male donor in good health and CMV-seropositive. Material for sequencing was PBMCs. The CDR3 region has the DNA TGCGCCAGCAGCTTGCGACTAGCGGGAGGGCCACGGACCGGGGAGCTGTTTTTT. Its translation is CASSLRLAGGPRTGELFF.